A selection of T cell receptor beta chains follows, all from one sample in a study of Graves' ophthalmopathy and Graves' hyperthyroidism. TCRdb reanalysed the multiplex PCR reads using MiXCR and keeps one entry per CDR3 protein. This sample carries 350,000 to 450,000 distinct CDR3 sequences, about 21% of them seen once, and the ten largest clones take around 3.2%. The sample consisted of peripheral blood. The origin of the receptors is a woman aged 18-30 years with stable Graves' hyperthyroidism. CDR3s include the opening cysteine and the closing phenylalanine or tryptophan. The D gene is left open where the match is weak. The size entry gives once, few or many counts, or a class when the clone is expanded.

cdr3_length	clone_size	j_call	d_call	v_call	cdr3_nt	cdr3_aa
22	many	TRBJ1-2	TRBD1	TRBV13	TGTGCCAGCAGCTTAGGGACAGGGGCAGGTGACATACCCCCACCAATGTTCTATGGCTACACCTTC	CASSLGTGAGDIPPPMFYGYTF
14	many	TRBJ2-7	TRBD1	TRBV20-1	TGCAGTGCTGATGGGGGGACAGGGGCCTACGAGCAGTACTTC	CSADGGTGAYEQYF
15	many	TRBJ2-7	TRBD2	TRBV7-2	TGTGCCAGCAGCCCACTAGCGGGAGGGCCCGACGAGCAGTACTTC	CASSPLAGGPDEQYF
14	many	TRBJ1-1	NA	TRBV2	TGTGCCAGCAACCCAGGCCAGGTCCGCAATGAAGCTTTCTTT	CASNPGQVRNEAFF
16	many	TRBJ2-7	TRBD2	TRBV11-1	TGTGCCAGCACATGGTGGAGCGGGAGGAGGGCCTACGAGCAGTACTTC	CASTWWSGRRAYEQYF
16	once	TRBJ1-5	TRBD1	TRBV15	TGTGCCACCAGCAGAAAGCGTACAGGGGGAAATCAGCCCCAGCATTTT	CATSRKRTGGNQPQHF
12	many	TRBJ1-2	NA	TRBV24-1	TGTGCCACCTCTTCTACAATTGATGGCTACACCTTC	CATSSTIDGYTF
17	many	TRBJ2-5	TRBD2	TRBV25-1	TGTGCCAGCAGTGATCCCATACAAGCGGGAGGCCAAGAGACCCAGTACTTC	CASSDPIQAGGQETQYF
15	many	TRBJ1-1	TRBD1	TRBV5-1	TGCGCCAGCAGCTGGACAGGGGGACAGAACACTGAAGCTTTCTTT	CASSWTGGQNTEAFF
11	many	TRBJ2-7	TRBD1	TRBV20-1	TGCAGCCCGACAGGGGGCTACGAGCAGTACTTC	CSPTGGYEQYF